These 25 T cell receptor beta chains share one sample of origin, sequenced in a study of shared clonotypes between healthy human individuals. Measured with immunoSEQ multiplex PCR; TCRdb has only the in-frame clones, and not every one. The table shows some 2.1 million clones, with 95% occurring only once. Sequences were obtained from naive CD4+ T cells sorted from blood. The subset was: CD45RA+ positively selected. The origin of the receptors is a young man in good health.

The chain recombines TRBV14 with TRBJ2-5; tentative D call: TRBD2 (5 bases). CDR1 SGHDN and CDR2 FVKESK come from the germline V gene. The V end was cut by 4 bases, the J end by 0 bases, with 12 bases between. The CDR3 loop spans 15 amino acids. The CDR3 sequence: CASSPLEGNQETQYF. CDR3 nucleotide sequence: TGTGCCAGCAGCCCCCTAGAGGGCAACCAAGAGACCCAGTACTTC.

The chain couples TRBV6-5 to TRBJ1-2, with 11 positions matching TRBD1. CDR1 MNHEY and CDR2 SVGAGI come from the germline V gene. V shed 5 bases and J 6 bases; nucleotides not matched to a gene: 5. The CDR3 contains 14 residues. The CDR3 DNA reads TGTGCCAGCAGTCGAGGACAGGGGGCAAATGGCTACACCTTC. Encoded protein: CASSRGQGANGYTF.

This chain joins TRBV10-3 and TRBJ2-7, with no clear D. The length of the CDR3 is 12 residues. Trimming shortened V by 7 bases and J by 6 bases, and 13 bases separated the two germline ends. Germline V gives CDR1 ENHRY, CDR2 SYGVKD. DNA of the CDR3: TGTGCCATCACCCCAGGCACTGGCGAGCAGTACTTC. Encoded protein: CAITPGTGEQYF.

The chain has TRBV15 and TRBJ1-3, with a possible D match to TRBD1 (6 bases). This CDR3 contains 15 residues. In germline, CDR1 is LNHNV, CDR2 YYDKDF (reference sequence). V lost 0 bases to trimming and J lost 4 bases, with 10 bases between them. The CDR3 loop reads CATSRDGGRGNTIYF. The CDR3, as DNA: TGTGCCACCAGCAGAGATGGGGGGCGAGGAAACACCATATATTTT.

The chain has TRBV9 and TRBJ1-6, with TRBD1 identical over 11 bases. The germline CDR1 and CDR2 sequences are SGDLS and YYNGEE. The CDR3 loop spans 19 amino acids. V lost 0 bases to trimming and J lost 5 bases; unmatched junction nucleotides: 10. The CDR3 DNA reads TGTGCCAGCAGCGTAGGGGGACCCGGACAGGGGGCCCATAATTCACCCCTCCACTTT. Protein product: CASSVGGPGQGAHNSPLHF.

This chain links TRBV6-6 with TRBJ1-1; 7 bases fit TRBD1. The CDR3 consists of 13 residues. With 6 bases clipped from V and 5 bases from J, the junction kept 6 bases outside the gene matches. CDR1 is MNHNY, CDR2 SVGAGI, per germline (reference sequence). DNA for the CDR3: TGTGCCAGCAGCACGACAGGGCGAACTGAAGCTTTCTTT. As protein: CASSTTGRTEAFF.

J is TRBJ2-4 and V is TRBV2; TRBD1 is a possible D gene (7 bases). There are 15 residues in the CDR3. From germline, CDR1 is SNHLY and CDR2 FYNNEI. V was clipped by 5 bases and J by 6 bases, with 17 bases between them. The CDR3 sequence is CASSSDREVRNIQYF. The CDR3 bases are TGTGCCAGCAGTAGTGACAGGGAGGTTAGAAACATTCAGTACTTC. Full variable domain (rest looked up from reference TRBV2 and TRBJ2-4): EPEVTQTPSHQVTQMGQEVILRCVPISNHLYFYWYRQILGQKVEFLVSFYNNEISEKSEIFDDQFSVERPDGSNFTLKIRSTKLEDSAMYFCASSSDREVRNIQYFGAGTRLSVL.

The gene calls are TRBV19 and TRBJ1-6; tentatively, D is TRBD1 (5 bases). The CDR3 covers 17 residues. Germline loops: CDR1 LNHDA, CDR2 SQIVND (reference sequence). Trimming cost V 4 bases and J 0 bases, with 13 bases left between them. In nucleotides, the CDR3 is TGTGCCAGTAGTAGGGGACGACAAGGCTCCTATAATTCACCCCTCCACTTT. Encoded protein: CASSRGRQGSYNSPLHF.

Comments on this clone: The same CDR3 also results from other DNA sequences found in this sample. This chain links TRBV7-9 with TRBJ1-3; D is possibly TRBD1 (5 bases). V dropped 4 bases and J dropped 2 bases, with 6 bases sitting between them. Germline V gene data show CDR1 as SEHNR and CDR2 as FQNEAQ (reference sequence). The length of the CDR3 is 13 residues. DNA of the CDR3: TGTGCCAGCAGCTCGGGGGCTGGAAACACCATATATTTT. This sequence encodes CASSSGAGNTIYF.

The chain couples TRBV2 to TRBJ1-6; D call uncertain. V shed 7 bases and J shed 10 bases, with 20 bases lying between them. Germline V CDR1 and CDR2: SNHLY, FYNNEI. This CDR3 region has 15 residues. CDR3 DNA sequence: TGTGCCAGCATGCCGTCGGCAGCCCTGGGGTCACCCCTCCACTTT. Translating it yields CASMPSAALGSPLHF.

The CDR3, as DNA: TGTGCCAGCAGTTCGGGACAGGGGGTTCAGCCCCAGCATTTT. Encoded protein: CASSSGQGVQPQHF. V is TRBV6-6 and J is TRBJ1-5; 11 bases are a match to TRBD1. Germline CDR1 and CDR2: MNHNY and SVGAGI (reference sequence). This CDR3 region has 14 residues. V dropped 4 bases and J dropped 6; count of bases not matched to a gene: 2.

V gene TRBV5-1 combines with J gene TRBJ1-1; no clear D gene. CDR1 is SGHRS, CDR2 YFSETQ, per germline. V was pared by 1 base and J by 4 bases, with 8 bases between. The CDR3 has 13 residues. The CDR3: CASSLSATTEAFF. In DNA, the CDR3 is TGCGCCAGCAGCTTGTCAGCCACCACTGAAGCTTTCTTT.

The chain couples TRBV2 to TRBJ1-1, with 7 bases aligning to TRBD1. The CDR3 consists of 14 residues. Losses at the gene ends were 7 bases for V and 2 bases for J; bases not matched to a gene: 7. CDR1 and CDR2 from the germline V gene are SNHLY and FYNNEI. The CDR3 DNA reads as TGTGCCAGCACCCTGGGACAGTCCAACACTGAAGCTTTCTTT. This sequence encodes CASTLGQSNTEAFF.

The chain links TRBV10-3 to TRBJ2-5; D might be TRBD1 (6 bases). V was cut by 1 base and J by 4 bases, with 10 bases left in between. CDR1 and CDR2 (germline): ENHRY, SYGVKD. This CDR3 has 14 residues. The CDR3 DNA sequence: TGTGCCATCAGTGAGTATGGGGGCCGAGAGACCCAGTACTTC. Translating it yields CAISEYGGRETQYF.

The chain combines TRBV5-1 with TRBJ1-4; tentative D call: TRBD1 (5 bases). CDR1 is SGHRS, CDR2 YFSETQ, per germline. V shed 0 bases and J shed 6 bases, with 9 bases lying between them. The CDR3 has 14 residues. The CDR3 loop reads CASSLAGFDEKLFF. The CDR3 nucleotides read TGCGCCAGCAGCTTGGCAGGGTTCGATGAAAAACTGTTTTTT. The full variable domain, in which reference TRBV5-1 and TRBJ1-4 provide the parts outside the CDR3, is KAGVTQTPRYLIKTRGQQVTLSCSPISGHRSVSWYQQTPGQGLQFLFEYFSETQRNKGNFPGRFSGRQFSNSRSEMNVSTLELGDSALYLCASSLAGFDEKLFFGSGTQLSVL.

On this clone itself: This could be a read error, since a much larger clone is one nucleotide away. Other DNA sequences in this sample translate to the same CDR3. The CDR3 DNA is TGTGCCAGCAGCTTAGCAGGGAACACTGAAGCTTTCTTT. This encodes CASSLAGNTEAFF. This chain joins TRBV7-9 and TRBJ1-1, with unresolved D. The CDR3 extends over 13 amino acids. V shed 0 bases and J shed 1 base, with 3 bases lying between them. Germline CDR1 reads SEHNR; CDR2 reads FQNEAQ (reference sequence).

CDR3 in DNA: TGTGCCAGCAGTCCGACAGGGGGGGATTCACCCCTCCACTTT. It is translated as CASSPTGGDSPLHF. The rearrangement links TRBV28 to TRBJ1-6; 9 nucleotides match TRBD1. Germline lookup yields CDR1 MDHEN and CDR2 SYDVKM. J gave up 8 bases and V 5 bases, and 4 bases lay outside the gene matches. This CDR3 comprises 14 residues.

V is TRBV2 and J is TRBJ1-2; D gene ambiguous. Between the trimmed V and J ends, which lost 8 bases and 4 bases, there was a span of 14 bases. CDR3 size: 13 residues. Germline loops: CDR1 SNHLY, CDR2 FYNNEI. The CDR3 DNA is TGTGCCAGCGCCTCCGGCTCCTTCTATGGCTACACCTTC. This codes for CASASGSFYGYTF.

CDR3 sequence: CASSLYNEKLFF. The CDR3 DNA reads as TGTGCCAGCAGCTTATATAATGAAAAACTGTTTTTT. This chain links TRBV7-2 with TRBJ1-4; D gene uncertain. The CDR3 consists of 12 residues. Germline-derived CDR1 and CDR2 are SGHTA and FQGNSA. Trimming shortened V by 2 bases and J by 4 bases, and 2 bases separated the two germline ends.

In nucleotides, the CDR3 is TGTGCCAGCAGCGACGGGCCGCTTAATGAAAAACTGTTTTTT. Translating it yields CASSDGPLNEKLFF. V and J are TRBV5-7 and TRBJ1-4; no definite D call. TRBV5-7 is known as an ORF, though its function is uncertain. Trimming cost V 4 bases and J 4 bases, with 11 bases left between them. CDR3 length: 14 residues.

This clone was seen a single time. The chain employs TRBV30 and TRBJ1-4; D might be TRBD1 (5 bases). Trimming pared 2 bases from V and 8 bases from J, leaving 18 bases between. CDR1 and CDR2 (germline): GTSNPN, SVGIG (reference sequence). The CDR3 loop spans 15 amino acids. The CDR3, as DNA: TGTGCCTGGAGTAGTGAGGACAAGGAAAGGGAAAAACTGTTTTTT. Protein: CAWSSEDKEREKLFF.

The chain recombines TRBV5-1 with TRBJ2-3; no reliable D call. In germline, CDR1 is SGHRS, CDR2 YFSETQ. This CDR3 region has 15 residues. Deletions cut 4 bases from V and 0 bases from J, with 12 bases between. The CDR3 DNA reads TGCGCCAGCAGCCCCTGGGCGCTTAGCACAGATACGCAGTATTTT. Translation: CASSPWALSTDTQYF. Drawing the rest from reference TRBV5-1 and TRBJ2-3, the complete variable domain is KAGVTQTPRYLIKTRGQQVTLSCSPISGHRSVSWYQQTPGQGLQFLFEYFSETQRNKGNFPGRFSGRQFSNSRSEMNVSTLELGDSALYLCASSPWALSTDTQYFGPGTRLTVL.

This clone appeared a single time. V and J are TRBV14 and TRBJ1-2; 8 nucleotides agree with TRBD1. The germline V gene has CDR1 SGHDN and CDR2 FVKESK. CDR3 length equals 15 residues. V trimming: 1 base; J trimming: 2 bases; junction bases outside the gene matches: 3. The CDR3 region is CASSQVDRANYGYTF. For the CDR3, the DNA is TGTGCCAGCAGCCAAGTGGACAGGGCGAACTATGGCTACACCTTC.

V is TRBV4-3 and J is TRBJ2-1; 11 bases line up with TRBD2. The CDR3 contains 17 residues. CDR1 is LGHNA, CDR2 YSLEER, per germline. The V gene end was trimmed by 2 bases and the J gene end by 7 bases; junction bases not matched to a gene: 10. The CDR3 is CASSQHVTSGSSNEQFF. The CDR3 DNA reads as TGCGCCAGCAGCCAACATGTAACTAGCGGGAGTTCTAATGAGCAGTTCTTC.

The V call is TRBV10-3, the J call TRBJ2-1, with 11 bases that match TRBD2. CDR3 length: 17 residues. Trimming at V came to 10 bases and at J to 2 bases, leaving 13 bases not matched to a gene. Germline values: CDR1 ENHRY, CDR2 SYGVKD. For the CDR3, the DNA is TGTGCCACCCACTGGGGCGGGACTAGCGGTACCTACAATGAGCAGTTCTTC. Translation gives CATHWGGTSGTYNEQFF.